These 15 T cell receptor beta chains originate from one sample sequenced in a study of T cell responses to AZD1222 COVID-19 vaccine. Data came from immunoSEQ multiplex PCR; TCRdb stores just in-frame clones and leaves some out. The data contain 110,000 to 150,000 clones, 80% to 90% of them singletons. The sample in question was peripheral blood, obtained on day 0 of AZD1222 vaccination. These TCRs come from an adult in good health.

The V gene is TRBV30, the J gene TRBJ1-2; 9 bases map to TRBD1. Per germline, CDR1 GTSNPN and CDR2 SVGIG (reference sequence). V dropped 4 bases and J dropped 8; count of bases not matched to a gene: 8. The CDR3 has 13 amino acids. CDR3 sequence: CAWTQQGAEGYTF. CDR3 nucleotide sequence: TGTGCCTGGACCCAACAGGGGGCGGAAGGCTACACCTTC.

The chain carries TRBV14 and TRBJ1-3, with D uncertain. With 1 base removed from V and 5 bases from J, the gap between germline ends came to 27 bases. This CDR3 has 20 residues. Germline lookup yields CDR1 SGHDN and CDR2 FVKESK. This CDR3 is CASSQVRVLISLDWRNTIYF. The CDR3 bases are TGTGCCAGCAGCCAAGTCCGGGTGTTAATCAGTTTGGACTGGAGAAACACCATATATTTT. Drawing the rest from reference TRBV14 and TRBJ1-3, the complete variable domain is EAGVTQFPSHSVIEKGQTVTLRCDPISGHDNLYWYRRVMGKEIKFLLHFVKESKQDESGMPNNRFLAERTGGTYSTLKVQPAELEDSGVYFCASSQVRVLISLDWRNTIYFGEGSWLTVV.

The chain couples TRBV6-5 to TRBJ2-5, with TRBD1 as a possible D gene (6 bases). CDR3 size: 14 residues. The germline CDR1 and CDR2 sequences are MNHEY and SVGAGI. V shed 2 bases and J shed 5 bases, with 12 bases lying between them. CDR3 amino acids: CASSYDAGDETQYF. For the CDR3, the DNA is TGTGCCAGCAGTTACGACGCAGGGGATGAGACCCAGTACTTC.

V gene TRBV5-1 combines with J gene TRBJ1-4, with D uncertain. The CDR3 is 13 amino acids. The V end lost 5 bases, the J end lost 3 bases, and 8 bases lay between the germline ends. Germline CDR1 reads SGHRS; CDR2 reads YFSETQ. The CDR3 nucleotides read TGCGCCAGCAGGGACTCAGCTAATGAAAAACTGTTTTTT. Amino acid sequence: CASRDSANEKLFF.

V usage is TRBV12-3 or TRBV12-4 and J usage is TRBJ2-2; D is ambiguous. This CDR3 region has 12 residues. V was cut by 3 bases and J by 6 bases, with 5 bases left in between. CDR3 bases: TGTGCCAGCAGTTTGGTAGCCGGGGAGCTGTTTTTT. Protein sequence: CASSLVAGELFF.

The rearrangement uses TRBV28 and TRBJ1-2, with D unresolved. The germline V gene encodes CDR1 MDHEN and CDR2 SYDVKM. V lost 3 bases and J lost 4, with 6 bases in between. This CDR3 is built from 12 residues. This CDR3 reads CASSLRLYGYTF. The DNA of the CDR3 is TGTGCCAGCAGTTTGCGTCTCTATGGCTACACCTTC.

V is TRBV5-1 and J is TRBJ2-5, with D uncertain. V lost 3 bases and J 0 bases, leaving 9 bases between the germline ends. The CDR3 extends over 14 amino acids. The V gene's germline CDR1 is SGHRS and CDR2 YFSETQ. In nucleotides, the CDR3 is TGCGCCAGCAGCTCGACCACGTACCAAGAGACCCAGTACTTC. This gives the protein CASSSTTYQETQYF.

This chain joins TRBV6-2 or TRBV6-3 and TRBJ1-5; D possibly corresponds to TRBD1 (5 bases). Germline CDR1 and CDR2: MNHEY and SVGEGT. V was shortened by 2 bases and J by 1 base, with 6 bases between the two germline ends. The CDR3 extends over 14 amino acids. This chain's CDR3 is CASSYEGSNQPQHF. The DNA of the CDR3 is TGTGCCAGCAGTTACGAGGGGAGCAATCAGCCCCAGCATTTT.

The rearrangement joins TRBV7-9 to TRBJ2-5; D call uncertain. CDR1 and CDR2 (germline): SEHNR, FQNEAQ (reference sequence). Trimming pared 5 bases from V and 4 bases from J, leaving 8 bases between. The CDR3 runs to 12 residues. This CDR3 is CASSRASETQYF. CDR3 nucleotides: TGTGCCAGCAGCCGAGCTTCAGAGACCCAGTACTTC.

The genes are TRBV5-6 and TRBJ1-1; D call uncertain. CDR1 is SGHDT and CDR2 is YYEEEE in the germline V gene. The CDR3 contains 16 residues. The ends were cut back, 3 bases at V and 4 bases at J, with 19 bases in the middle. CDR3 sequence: CASSSAGSTSGTEAFF. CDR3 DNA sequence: TGTGCCAGCAGCTCCGCGGGGAGTACGAGTGGCACTGAAGCTTTCTTT.

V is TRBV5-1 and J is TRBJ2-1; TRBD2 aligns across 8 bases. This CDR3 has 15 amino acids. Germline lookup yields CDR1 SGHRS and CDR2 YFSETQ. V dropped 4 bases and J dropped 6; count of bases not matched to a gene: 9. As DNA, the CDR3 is TGCGCCAGCAGCATAGGCGGGGGGTTTGGCAATGAGCAGTTCTTC. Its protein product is CASSIGGGFGNEQFF.

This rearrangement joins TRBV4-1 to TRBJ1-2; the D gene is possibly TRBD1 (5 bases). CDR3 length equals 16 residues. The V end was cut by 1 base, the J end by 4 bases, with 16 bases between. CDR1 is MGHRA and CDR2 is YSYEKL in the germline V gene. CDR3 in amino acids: CASSQAGAGFGYGYTF. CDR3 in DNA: TGCGCCAGCAGCCAAGCTGGTGCAGGGTTTGGCTATGGCTACACCTTC.

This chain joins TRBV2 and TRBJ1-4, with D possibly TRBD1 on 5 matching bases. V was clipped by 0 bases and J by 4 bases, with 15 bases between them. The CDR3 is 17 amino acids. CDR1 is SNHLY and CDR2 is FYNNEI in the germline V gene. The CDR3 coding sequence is TGTGCCAGCAGTGAAGCGCAGGGAATTTTGCGTAATGAAAAACTGTTTTTT. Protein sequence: CASSEAQGILRNEKLFF.

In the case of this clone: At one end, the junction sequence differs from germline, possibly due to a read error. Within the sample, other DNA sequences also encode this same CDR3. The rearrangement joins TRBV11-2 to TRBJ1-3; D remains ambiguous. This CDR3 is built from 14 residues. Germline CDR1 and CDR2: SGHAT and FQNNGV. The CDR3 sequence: CASSLERSGNTIYF. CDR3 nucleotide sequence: TGTGCCAGCAGCCTAGAGCGGTCTGGAAACACCATATATTTT.

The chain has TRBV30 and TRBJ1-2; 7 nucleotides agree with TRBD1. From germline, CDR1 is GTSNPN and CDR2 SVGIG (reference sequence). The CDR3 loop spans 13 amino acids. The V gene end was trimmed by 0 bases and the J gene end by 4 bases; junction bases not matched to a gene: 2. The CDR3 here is CAWSVQGTYGYTF. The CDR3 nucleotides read TGTGCCTGGAGTGTACAGGGGACCTATGGCTACACCTTC.